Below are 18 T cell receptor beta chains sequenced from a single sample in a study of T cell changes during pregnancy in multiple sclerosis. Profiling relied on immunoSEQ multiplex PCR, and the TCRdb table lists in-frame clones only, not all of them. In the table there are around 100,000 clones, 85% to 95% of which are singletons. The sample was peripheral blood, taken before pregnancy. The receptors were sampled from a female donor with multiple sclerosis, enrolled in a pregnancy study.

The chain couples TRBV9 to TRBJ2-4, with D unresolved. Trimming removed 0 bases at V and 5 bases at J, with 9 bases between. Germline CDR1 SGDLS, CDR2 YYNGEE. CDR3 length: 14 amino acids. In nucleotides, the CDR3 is TGTGCCAGCAGCGTAGGAATAGAACAAAACATTCAGTACTTC. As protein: CASSVGIEQNIQYF.

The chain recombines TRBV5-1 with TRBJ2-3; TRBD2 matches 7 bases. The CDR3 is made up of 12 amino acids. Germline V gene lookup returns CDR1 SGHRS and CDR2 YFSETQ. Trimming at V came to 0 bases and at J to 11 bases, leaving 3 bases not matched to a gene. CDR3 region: CASSLDLAEQYF. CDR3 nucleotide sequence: TGCGCCAGCAGCTTGGATCTAGCGGAGCAGTATTTT.

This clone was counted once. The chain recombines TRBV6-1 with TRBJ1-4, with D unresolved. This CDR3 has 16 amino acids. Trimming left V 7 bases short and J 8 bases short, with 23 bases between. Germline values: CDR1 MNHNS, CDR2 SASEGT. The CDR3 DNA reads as TGTGCCAGCAATGACGCCCTTGCAGAGGGTGGAGAAAAACTGTTTTTT. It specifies CASNDALAEGGEKLFF.

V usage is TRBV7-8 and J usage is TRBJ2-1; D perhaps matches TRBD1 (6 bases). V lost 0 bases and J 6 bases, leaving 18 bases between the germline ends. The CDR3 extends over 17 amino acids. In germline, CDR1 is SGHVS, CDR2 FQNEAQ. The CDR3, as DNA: TGTGCCAGCAGCTTAGCTATTAACAGGGCATCTGGCAATGAGCAGTTCTTC. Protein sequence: CASSLAINRASGNEQFF.

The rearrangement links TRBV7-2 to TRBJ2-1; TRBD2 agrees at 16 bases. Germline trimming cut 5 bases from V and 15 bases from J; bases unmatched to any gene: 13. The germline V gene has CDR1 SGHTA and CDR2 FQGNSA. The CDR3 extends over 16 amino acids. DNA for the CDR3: TGTGCCAGCAGCCCGATGGTAGGGGGACTAGCGGGAGGGGCGTTCTTC. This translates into CASSPMVGGLAGGAFF.

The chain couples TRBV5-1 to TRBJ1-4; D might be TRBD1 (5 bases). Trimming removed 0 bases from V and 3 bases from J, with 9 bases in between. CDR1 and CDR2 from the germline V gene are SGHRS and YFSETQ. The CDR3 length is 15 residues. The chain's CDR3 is CASSLVAGPNEKLFF. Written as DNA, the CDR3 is TGCGCCAGCAGCTTGGTCGCGGGGCCTAATGAAAAACTGTTTTTT.

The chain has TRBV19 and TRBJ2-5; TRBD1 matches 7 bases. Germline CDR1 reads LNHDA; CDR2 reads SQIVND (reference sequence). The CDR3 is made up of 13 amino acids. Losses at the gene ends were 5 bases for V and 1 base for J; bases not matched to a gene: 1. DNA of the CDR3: TGTGCCAGTAGTGGACAGGTCCAAGAGACCCAGTACTTC. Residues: CASSGQVQETQYF.

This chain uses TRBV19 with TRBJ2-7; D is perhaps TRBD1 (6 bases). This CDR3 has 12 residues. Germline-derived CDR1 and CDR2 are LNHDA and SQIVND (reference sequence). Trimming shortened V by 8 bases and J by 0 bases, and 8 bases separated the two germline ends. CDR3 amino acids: CASQDSSYEQYF. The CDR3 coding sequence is TGTGCCAGTCAGGACAGCTCCTACGAGCAGTACTTC.

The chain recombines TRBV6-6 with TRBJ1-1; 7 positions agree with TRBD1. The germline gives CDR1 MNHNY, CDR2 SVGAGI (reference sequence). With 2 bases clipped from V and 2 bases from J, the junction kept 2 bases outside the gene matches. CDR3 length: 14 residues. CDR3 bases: TGTGCCAGCAGTTACAGGGGGCAAAACACTGAAGCTTTCTTT. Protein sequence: CASSYRGQNTEAFF.

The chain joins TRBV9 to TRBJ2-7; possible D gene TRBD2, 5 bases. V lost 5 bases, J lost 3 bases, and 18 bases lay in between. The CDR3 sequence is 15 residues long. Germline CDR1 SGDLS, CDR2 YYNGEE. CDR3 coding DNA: TGTGCCAGCAGTTCCGGCTGGGAGAGATACTACGAGCAGTACTTC. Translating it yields CASSSGWERYYEQYF.

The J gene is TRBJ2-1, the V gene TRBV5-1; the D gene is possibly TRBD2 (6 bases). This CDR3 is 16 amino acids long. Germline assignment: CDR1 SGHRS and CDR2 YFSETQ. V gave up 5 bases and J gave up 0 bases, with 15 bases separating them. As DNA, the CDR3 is TGCGCCAGCAGACCTGGACTAACCACCTCCTACAATGAGCAGTTCTTC. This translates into CASRPGLTTSYNEQFF.

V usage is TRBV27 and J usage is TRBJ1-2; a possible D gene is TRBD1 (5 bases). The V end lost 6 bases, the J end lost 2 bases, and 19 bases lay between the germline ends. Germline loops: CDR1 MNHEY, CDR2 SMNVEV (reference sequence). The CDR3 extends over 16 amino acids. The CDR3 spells CASRTFRGKGNYGYTF. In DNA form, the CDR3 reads TGTGCCAGCAGGACCTTTCGGGGGAAAGGGAACTATGGCTACACCTTC.

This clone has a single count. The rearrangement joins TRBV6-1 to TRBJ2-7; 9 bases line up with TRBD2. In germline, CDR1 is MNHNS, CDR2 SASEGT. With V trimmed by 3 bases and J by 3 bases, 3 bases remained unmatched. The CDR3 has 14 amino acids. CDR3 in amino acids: CASSDPTSGYEQYF. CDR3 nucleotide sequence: TGTGCCAGCAGTGATCCGACTAGCGGCTACGAGCAGTACTTC.

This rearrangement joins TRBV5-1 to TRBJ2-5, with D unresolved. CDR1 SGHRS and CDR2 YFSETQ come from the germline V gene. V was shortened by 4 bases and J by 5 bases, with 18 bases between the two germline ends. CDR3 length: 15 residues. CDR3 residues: CASSLPTGAAETQYF. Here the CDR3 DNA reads TGCGCCAGCAGCCTGCCTACCGGCGCAGCGGAGACCCAGTACTTC.

CDR3 DNA: TGTGCCATCAGTGAAGGTTCAGGAGGTAATGAAAAACTGTTTTTT. Its translation: CAISEGSGGNEKLFF. The chain uses TRBV10-3 and TRBJ1-4; D unresolved. The CDR3 contains 15 residues. CDR1 and CDR2 (germline): ENHRY, SYGVKD. Trimming took 3 bases from V and 4 from J, leaving 12 bases between them.

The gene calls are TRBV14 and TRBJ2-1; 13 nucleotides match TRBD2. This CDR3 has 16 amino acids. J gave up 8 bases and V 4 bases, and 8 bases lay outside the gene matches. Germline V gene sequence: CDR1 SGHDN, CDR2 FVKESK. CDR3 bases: TGTGCCAGCAGCCTCAGACTAGCGGGAGGATGGGATGAGCAGTTCTTC. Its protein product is CASSLRLAGGWDEQFF.

DNA for the CDR3: TGTGCCAGCAGCTACACTAGCGGGGGGTACAATGAGCAGTTCTTC. Translated, it gives CASSYTSGGYNEQFF. The chain combines TRBV5-5 with TRBJ2-1; the match to TRBD2 covers 12 bases. The length of the CDR3 is 15 residues. Germline assignment: CDR1 SGHKS and CDR2 YYEKEE (reference sequence). Germline trimming cut 3 bases from V and 4 bases from J; bases unmatched to any gene: 2.

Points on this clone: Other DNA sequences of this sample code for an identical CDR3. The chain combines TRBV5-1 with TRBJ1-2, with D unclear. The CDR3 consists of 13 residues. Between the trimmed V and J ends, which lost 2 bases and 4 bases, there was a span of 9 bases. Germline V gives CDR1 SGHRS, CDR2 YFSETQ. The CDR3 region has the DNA TGCGCCAGCAGCTTAGGCGGAGGCTATGGCTACACCTTC. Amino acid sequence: CASSLGGGYGYTF.